This TCR beta chain is drawn from a study of blood T cell repertoires in COVID-19. The protocol was immunoSEQ multiplex PCR, while the TCRdb copy is restricted to in-frame clones and leaves out a portion. The sample shows about 380,000 clones, roughly 91% of them seen only once. Trimming took off 2 bases at V and 3 bases at J, with 7 bases between the two ends. Germline CDR1 and CDR2: MNHEY and SVGAGI. CDR3 length equals 13 residues. Two negative PCRs, clearance, or symptom resolution were required of recovered Cohort 3 donors. The chain joins TRBV6-5 to TRBJ1-2; D remains unclear. The clonotype originates from a woman younger than 35 who had recovered from COVID-19. The sample taken for sequencing was PBMCs or T cells enriched from blood (not recorded which). The DNA of the CDR3 is TGTGCCAGCAGTTACAGGGAGGACTATGGCTACACCTTC. The encoded protein is CASSYREDYGYTF.